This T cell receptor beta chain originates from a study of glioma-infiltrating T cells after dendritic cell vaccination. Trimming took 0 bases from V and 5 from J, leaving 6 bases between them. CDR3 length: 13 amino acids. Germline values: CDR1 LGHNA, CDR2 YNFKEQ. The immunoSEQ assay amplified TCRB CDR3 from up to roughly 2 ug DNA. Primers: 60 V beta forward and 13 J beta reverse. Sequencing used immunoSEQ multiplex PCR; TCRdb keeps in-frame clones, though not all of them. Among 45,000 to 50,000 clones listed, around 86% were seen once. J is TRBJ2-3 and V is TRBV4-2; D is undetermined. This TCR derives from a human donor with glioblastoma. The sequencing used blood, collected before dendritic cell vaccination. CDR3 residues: CASSQERLDTQYF. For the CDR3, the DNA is TGTGCCAGCAGCCAAGAACGACTAGATACGCAGTATTTT.